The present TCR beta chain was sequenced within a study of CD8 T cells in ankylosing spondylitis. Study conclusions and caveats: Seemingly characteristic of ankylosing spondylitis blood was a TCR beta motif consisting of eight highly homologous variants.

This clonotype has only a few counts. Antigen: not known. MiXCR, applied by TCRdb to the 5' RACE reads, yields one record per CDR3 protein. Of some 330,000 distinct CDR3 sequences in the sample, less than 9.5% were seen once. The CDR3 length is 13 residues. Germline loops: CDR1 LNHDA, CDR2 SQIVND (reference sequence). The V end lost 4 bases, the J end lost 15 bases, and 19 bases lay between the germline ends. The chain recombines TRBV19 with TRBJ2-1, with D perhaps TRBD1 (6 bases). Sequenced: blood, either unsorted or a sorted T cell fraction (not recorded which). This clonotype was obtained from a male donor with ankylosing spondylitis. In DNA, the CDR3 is TGTGCCAGTAGTAGTCAGGGGCCGGCTAGCCGGTTCTTC. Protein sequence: CASSSQGPASRFF.